The clone carrying this TCR beta chain came up a few times. The CDR3 extends over 15 amino acids. V shed 3 bases and J shed 6 bases, with 14 bases lying between them. The data derive from a study of T cells in Graves' hyperthyroidism and ophthalmopathy. Roughly 10 ml of fresh peripheral blood supplied the PBMCs. The TCR beta CDR3 regions underwent amplification using RNA transcripts as the source. Carried out on the TCR CDR3, a first-round RT-PCR used the HTBI primer set. MiXCR, run by TCRdb on the multiplex PCR reads, gives a single entry per CDR3 protein. The sample shows around 700,000 distinct CDR3 sequences, approximately 40% of them seen only once.

This receptor was identified in a woman aged 35 to 49 with Graves' hyperthyroidism. The V and J genes are TRBV12-3 or TRBV12-4 and TRBJ2-2; no clear D. Sequencing was carried out using blood. The CDR3 region is CASSFPQASAGELFF. In nucleotides, the CDR3 is TGTGCCAGCAGTTTCCCGCAAGCAAGCGCCGGGGAGCTGTTTTTT.